These T cell receptor beta chains were read from a single sample in a study of T-cell reconstitution after alpha-beta-depleted transplantation in children. TCRdb called the PCR reads again in MiXCR, with one record for every CDR3 protein. The sample lists 200,000 to 250,000 distinct CDR3 sequences, approximately 8% occurring once. The sequencing here drew on PBMCs, mostly from graft donor cells, taken 360 days after TCRalphabeta/CD19-depleted stem cell transplant. Receptor source: a male patient aged 2 to 9 who had a stem cell transplant for acute myeloid leukemia, so the T cells may come from the graft donor. Both conserved end residues are part of each CDR3. D genes are given only for firm matches. Clone sizes are given selectively: once, few, many, or a class where the clone is expanded.

>TRBJ2-1|TRBV6-1|-|TRBD2
TGTGCCAGCAGGCCGACCGGGACTAGCGGTCTGACAATGATACAGTTCTTC
CASRPTGTSGLTMIQFF
>TRBJ2-5|TRBV7-2|few|-
TGTGCCAGCAGCACCGGGGGACGTAGACCGGAGACCCAGTACTTC
CASSTGGRRPETQYF
>TRBJ2-1|TRBV7-9|-|-
TGTGCCACCCGGGGGTACTACAATGAGCAGTTCTTC
CATRGYYNEQFF
>TRBJ2-5|TRBV5-1|few|TRBD2
TGCGCCAGCAGCCCTATCGGACTAGCGGGGGCCCACCTACAAGAGACCCAGTACTTC
CASSPIGLAGAHLQETQYF
>TRBJ2-1|TRBV28|-|-
TGTGCCAGCAGCGTGGGGACATACTACAATGAGCAGTTCTTC
CASSVGTYYNEQFF
>TRBJ2-7|TRBV20-1|-|TRBD2
TGCAGTGCTAGAGTCCTCGGAGCGGGAGGGCGTATCTCCTACGAGCAGTACTTC
CSARVLGAGGRISYEQYF
>TRBJ1-3|TRBV6-2/TRBV6-3|few|-
TGTGCCAGCAGTTACTCCTCGACCTACGCTGGAAACACCATATATTTT
CASSYSSTYAGNTIYF
>TRBJ2-7|TRBV18|-|-
TGTGCCAGCTCACCCCTCTCGGGGGAGCAGTACTTC
CASSPLSGEQYF
>TRBJ2-3|TRBV4-1|many|-
TGCGCCAGCAGCCGGTCCCAGTTATCCCTTGATACGCAGTATTTT
CASSRSQLSLDTQYF
>TRBJ2-5|TRBV20-1|-|-
TGCAGTGCTAGCTTGGACCCAGGGACCCAGTACTTC
CSASLDPGTQYF
>TRBJ1-2|TRBV25-1|few|-
TGTGCCAGCAGTGAATCAGGACCGAATTATGGCTACACCTTC
CASSESGPNYGYTF
>TRBJ2-7|TRBV24-1|few|-
TGTGCCACCAGTGATTTGGGTGGACTAAGGTACGACGAGCAGTACTTC
CATSDLGGLRYDEQYF
>TRBJ2-5|TRBV10-3|-|-
TGTGCCATCAGTGAGTCGTCGGGCAAGGAGACCCAGTACTTC
CAISESSGKETQYF
>TRBJ1-5|TRBV3-1|many|-
TGTGCCAGCAGCCAAGGTTCAGGAAGCAATCAGCCCCAGCATTTT
CASSQGSGSNQPQHF
>TRBJ2-7|TRBV3-1|-|TRBD1
TGTGCCAGCAGCCGGGGGACAGAAGATACCTACGAGCAGTACTTC
CASSRGTEDTYEQYF
>TRBJ1-3|TRBV29-1|medium-sized|-
TGCAGCGTTGAGGGAGGAGGAAACACCATATATTTT
CSVEGGGNTIYF
>TRBJ2-3|TRBV12-3/TRBV12-4|few|TRBD2
TGTGCCAGCATCCCCTACAGCGGGATCACAGATACGCAGTATTTT
CASIPYSGITDTQYF
>TRBJ2-5|TRBV5-6|-|TRBD1
TGTGCCAGCAGCTTCAGGGGGCGCAACCAAGAGACCCAGTACTTC
CASSFRGRNQETQYF
>TRBJ2-7|TRBV4-2|few|TRBD2
TGTGCCAGCAGCTCAAGATCAGCCGGAAGACTAGCGGATTTGAGCTCCTACGAGCAGTACTTC
CASSSRSAGRLADLSSYEQYF
>TRBJ2-1|TRBV12-3/TRBV12-4|many|-
TGTGCCAGCAGTTTCCGGGACCCAAAGTATCGTGAGCAGTTCTTC
CASSFRDPKYREQFF
>TRBJ1-1|TRBV7-3|-|TRBD1
TGTGCCAGCAGCTTTCGAGGGGGCGCTGAGGCGGACACTGAAGCTTTCTTT
CASSFRGGAEADTEAFF
>TRBJ1-5|TRBV27|many|-
TGTGCCAGCAGTCGCCACACCGATCAGCCCCAGCATTTT
CASSRHTDQPQHF
>TRBJ2-1|TRBV5-1|many|TRBD2
TGCGCCAGCAGCTCGGGGACTAGCGGCAATGAGCAGTTCTTC
CASSSGTSGNEQFF
>TRBJ2-2|TRBV12-3/TRBV12-4|many|-
TGTGCCAGCAGTTGGACCGAAGGTCTCACCGGGGAGCTGTTTTTT
CASSWTEGLTGELFF
>TRBJ2-3|TRBV6-1|-|-
TGTGCCAGCTCCCGGATGTGGGATTTCGGCACAGATACGCAGTATTTT
CASSRMWDFGTDTQYF
>TRBJ2-5|TRBV4-3|-|TRBD2
TGCGCCAGCAGCCACCAACTAGCGGGAGGGAGACAAGAGACCCAGTACTTC
CASSHQLAGGRQETQYF
>TRBJ2-7|TRBV27|many|TRBD2
TGTGCCAGCAGTTTATCAGCAATAGGGACTACGATCTACGAGCAGTACTTC
CASSLSAIGTTIYEQYF
>TRBJ2-1|TRBV19|few|TRBD2
TGTGCCAGCCCCGGAAGCGGGAGTTTGGATGAGCAGTTCTTC
CASPGSGSLDEQFF
>TRBJ1-4|TRBV18|many|-
TGTGCCAGCTCACCAAGAGTAACCCAAGCGAGTGGTAATGAAAAACTGTTTTTT
CASSPRVTQASGNEKLFF
>TRBJ2-5|TRBV29-1|many|-
TGCAGCGTTGTACTAGAAGGGGAGACCCAGTACTTC
CSVVLEGETQYF
>TRBJ2-5|TRBV29-1|few|TRBD1
TGCAGCGTTGAATTGAGGGGGACAGGGACGCAAGAGACCCAGTACTTC
CSVELRGTGTQETQYF
>TRBJ2-3|TRBV18|few|-
TGTGCCAGCTCACCTCAGGTGAGCACAGATACGCAGTATTTT
CASSPQVSTDTQYF
>TRBJ2-7|TRBV20-1|-|-
TGCAGTGCTACACACCCGGGACACCAGTACGAGCAGTACTTC
CSATHPGHQYEQYF
>TRBJ2-2|TRBV10-3|-|TRBD2
TGTGCCATAGGACTAGCGGGAGGGAACACCGGGGAGCTGTTTTTT
CAIGLAGGNTGELFF
>TRBJ2-5|TRBV20-1|few|TRBD2
TGCAGTGCTAGAGCTGCCGTTAGCGGGACTCAAGAGACCCAGTACTTC
CSARAAVSGTQETQYF
>TRBJ1-5|TRBV12-3/TRBV12-4|many|-
TGTGCCAGCAACTACAGCCCCAATCAGCCCCAGCATTTT
CASNYSPNQPQHF
>TRBJ2-5|TRBV15|many|-
TGTGCCACCAGCAGGGTTAAAGAGAACCAGTACTTC
CATSRVKENQYF
>TRBJ1-2|TRBV7-3|-|TRBD1
TGTGCCAGCAGCGGACAGGGACACGGCTACACCTTC
CASSGQGHGYTF
>TRBJ2-7|TRBV2|many|-
TGTGCCAGCAGTGACCGGACTATTTCGGCGCAGCAGTACTTC
CASSDRTISAQQYF
>TRBJ2-2|TRBV20-1|many|-
TGCAGTGCTAGCATGGGACGAATCACCGGGGAGCTGTTTTTT
CSASMGRITGELFF
>TRBJ1-1|TRBV27|many|-
TGTGCCAGCAGTTCGCAGGGGTCCGCTTTGAACACTGAAGCTTTCTTT
CASSSQGSALNTEAFF
>TRBJ1-2|TRBV10-3|many|TRBD1
TGTGCCATCAGTGAGCCTACAGGGGACTACACCTTC
CAISEPTGDYTF
>TRBJ2-1|TRBV5-1|-|-
TGCGCCAGCAGCTTGGAAGGGACGAACACCGTGTATGAGCAGTTCTTC
CASSLEGTNTVYEQFF
>TRBJ2-2|TRBV4-2|few|-
TGTGCCAGCAGCCGAGTACTTCCCCCGGATGGGGGCACCGGGGAGCTGTTTTTT
CASSRVLPPDGGTGELFF
>TRBJ2-7|TRBV20-1|many|TRBD2
TGCAGTGCCCATAGAGCGGGGGCAGAGCAGTACTTC
CSAHRAGAEQYF
>TRBJ1-5|TRBV11-2|-|-
TGTGCCAGCAGCTTAGAATCCAGGGGTGGGCCCCAGCATTTT
CASSLESRGGPQHF
>TRBJ2-7|TRBV5-5|-|-
TGTGCCAGCAGCTTGTGGTCCAGGGGTACCGACGAGCAGTACTTC
CASSLWSRGTDEQYF
>TRBJ2-1|TRBV5-5|few|TRBD2
TGTGCCAGCAGTTCGCCGGGACTAGCAGGGTGGAATGAGCAGTTCTTC
CASSSPGLAGWNEQFF
>TRBJ1-2|TRBV2|-|-
TGTGCCAGCAGCCCCTCTGGCTATGGCTACACCTTC
CASSPSGYGYTF
>TRBJ2-5|TRBV5-1|many|TRBD1
TGCGCCAGCAGCTTCAGTATCGGGACAGGGCAAGAGACCCAGTACTTC
CASSFSIGTGQETQYF
>TRBJ2-1|TRBV20-1|many|TRBD2
TGCAGTGCTGCGGGGGGGCGGAATGAGCAGTTCTTC
CSAAGGRNEQFF
>TRBJ2-7|TRBV29-1|few|TRBD2
TGCAGCGTCCACTTACTAGTCGGGGGGGTCTACGAGCAGTACTTC
CSVHLLVGGVYEQYF
>TRBJ1-5|TRBV12-3/TRBV12-4|-|-
TGTGCCAGCAGTTTCGGAGTAAATCAGCCCCAGCATTTT
CASSFGVNQPQHF
>TRBJ2-3|TRBV12-3/TRBV12-4|many|-
TGTGCCAGCAGTTCAGACGGAGATACGCAGTATTTT
CASSSDGDTQYF
>TRBJ2-1|TRBV9|many|TRBD2
TGTGCCAGCAGCGTAGGCGGGGGAGTTCAGCAGTTCTTC
CASSVGGGVQQFF